The 17 T cell receptor beta chains listed next were all sequenced from one sample in a study of cytomegalovirus exposure and HLA in healthy donors. In the PCR, 60 Vbeta and 13 Jbeta primers were used. Libraries were prepared by immunoSEQ multiplex PCR; TCRdb keeps only in-frame clonotypes and omits some of them. The sample lists about 160,000 clones; around 80% were seen once. Sequenced sample: PBMCs. The receptors here all came from a man aged 25 to 40 in good health and CMV-seronegative.

The chain uses TRBV5-1 and TRBJ2-6; no clear D gene. Trimming removed 7 bases from V and 0 bases from J, with 11 bases in between. CDR3 length equals 15 residues. Germline CDR1 is SGHRS and CDR2 is YFSETQ. Here the CDR3 DNA reads TGCGCCAGCTCCAACCCGGGCTCTGGGGCCAACGTCCTGACTTTC. Translating it yields CASSNPGSGANVLTF.

The chain combines TRBV10-2 with TRBJ2-5, with 7 bases lining up with TRBD1. V was clipped by 5 bases and J by 4 bases; unmatched bases: 7. This CDR3 is 14 amino acids long. Germline V gives CDR1 WSHSY, CDR2 SAAADI. The CDR3 reads CASSPNDRAETQYF. The CDR3 DNA sequence: TGCGCCAGCAGTCCCAATGACAGGGCAGAGACCCAGTACTTC.

The table lists this clone with a few counts. The rearrangement links TRBV5-1 to TRBJ1-1; 10 nucleotides align to TRBD1. With 3 bases clipped from V and 5 bases from J, the junction kept 7 bases outside the gene matches. Germline V gives CDR1 SGHRS, CDR2 YFSETQ. The CDR3 loop spans 15 amino acids. CDR3 coding DNA: TGCGCCAGCAGCTCGGGACAGGGGACTTGGACTGAAGCTTTCTTT. This sequence encodes CASSSGQGTWTEAFF.

The chain is built from TRBV7-9 and TRBJ2-7; the D is unclear. The CDR3 loop spans 14 amino acids. The germline V and J ends were trimmed by 7 bases and 8 bases, with 21 bases remaining between them. Germline assignment: CDR1 SEHNR and CDR2 FQNEAQ (reference sequence). CDR3 DNA sequence: TGTGCCAGCAACGACCCCCAGGCTGGTTTGAAGCAGTACTTC. Its protein is CASNDPQAGLKQYF.

This chain joins TRBV9 and TRBJ2-7; 8 bases map to TRBD1. The germline CDR1 and CDR2 sequences are SGDLS and YYNGEE. CDR3 length equals 15 residues. V gave up 3 bases and J gave up 0 bases; unmatched junction bases: 5. CDR3 in amino acids: CASSAGQGSSYEQYF. CDR3 bases: TGTGCCAGCAGCGCCGGACAGGGAAGCTCCTACGAGCAGTACTTC.

The rearrangement joins TRBV6-1 to TRBJ1-1; D gene ambiguous. V lost 5 bases, J lost 1 base, and 11 bases lay in between. This CDR3 is 14 amino acids long. Germline CDR1 and CDR2: MNHNS and SASEGT. CDR3 residues: CASSSLGANTEAFF. In nucleotides, the CDR3 is TGTGCCAGCAGTTCCCTTGGAGCGAACACTGAAGCTTTCTTT.

The chain links TRBV11-2 to TRBJ2-5, with 7 bases fitting TRBD2. With the DNA end fitting TRBJ2-7 better, the J assignment may be wrong. CDR1 is SGHAT, CDR2 FQNNGV, per germline. The CDR3 spans 13 residues. The CDR3 DNA follows: TGTGCCAGCAGCTTAGTAGGCGGGGGCGAGCAGTACTTC. Translation gives CASSLVGGGEQYF.

J is TRBJ2-2 and V is TRBV7-2; D unresolved. With 0 bases removed from V and 4 bases from J, the gap between germline ends came to 12 bases. The germline V gene has CDR1 SGHTA and CDR2 FQGNSA. The CDR3 contains 16 residues. DNA of the CDR3: TGTGCCAGCAGCTTAGCGATCCGACTGAGCACCGGGGAGCTGTTTTTT. Protein product: CASSLAIRLSTGELFF.

This chain joins TRBV4-1 and TRBJ1-1, with TRBD1 matching 7 bases. Germline CDR1 is MGHRA and CDR2 is YSYEKL. The CDR3 is 17 amino acids. J gave up 0 bases and V 3 bases, and 10 bases lay outside the gene matches. The CDR3 sequence is CASSHSRQGPLNTEAFF. DNA of the CDR3: TGCGCCAGCAGCCATTCTAGACAGGGCCCTTTGAACACTGAAGCTTTCTTT.

The gene calls are TRBV29-1 and TRBJ2-1; TRBD2 matches 8 bases. The CDR3 is 12 residues long. The V gene end was trimmed by 7 bases and the J gene end by 7 bases; junction bases not matched to a gene: 6. CDR1 and CDR2 from the germline V gene are SQVTM and ANQGSEA. DNA of the CDR3: TGCAGCGCACGCTCTAGCGGGAATGAGCAGTTCTTC. Amino acids: CSARSSGNEQFF.

The chain uses TRBV9 and TRBJ2-5, with D tentatively TRBD1 (6 bases). The CDR3 covers 14 residues. Germline CDR1 SGDLS, CDR2 YYNGEE. With 4 bases removed from V and 0 bases from J, the gap between germline ends came to 10 bases. Here the CDR3 reads CASSFRDNQETQYF. CDR3 in DNA: TGTGCCAGCAGCTTTCGGGACAACCAAGAGACCCAGTACTTC.

The J gene is TRBJ1-5, the V gene TRBV4-3; 9 bases are shared with TRBD1. The CDR3 totals 16 residues. The germline V gene encodes CDR1 LGHNA and CDR2 YSLEER. V was clipped by 3 bases and J by 4 bases; unmatched bases: 7. CDR3 residues: CASSHPTGGENQPQHF. CDR3 nucleotides: TGCGCCAGCAGCCACCCGACAGGGGGGGAAAATCAGCCCCAGCATTTT.

The gene calls are TRBV1 and TRBJ2-1; the table's D call TRBD1 went unverified against the DNA. TRBV1 is recorded as a pseudogene. This CDR3 contains 16 residues. The CDR3 coding sequence is TGCACCAGCAGCCGGAGACAGGAGCTCTCCTACAATGAGCAGTTCTTC. This gives the protein CTSSRRQELSYNEQFF.

The V and J genes are TRBV19 and TRBJ1-6; TRBD1 might be the D (6 bases). V was shortened by 6 bases and J by 7 bases, with 22 bases between the two germline ends. CDR3 size: 17 residues. Germline V gives CDR1 LNHDA, CDR2 SQIVND (reference sequence). CDR3 sequence reads: CASRSRGGVGGNSPLHF. The CDR3 DNA follows: TGTGCCAGTAGATCCCGGGGGGGCGTTGGGGGAAATTCACCCCTCCACTTT.

The chain couples TRBV4-1 to TRBJ2-3; possible D gene TRBD1, 6 bases. Germline assignment: CDR1 MGHRA and CDR2 YSYEKL. The CDR3 has 14 amino acids. The V gene lost 2 bases and the J gene lost 3 bases, with 9 bases spanning the gap. The CDR3 reads CASSQNRVTDTQYF. In DNA form, the CDR3 reads TGCGCCAGCAGCCAAAACAGGGTAACAGATACGCAGTATTTT.

The V and J genes are TRBV28 and TRBJ1-1; TRBD1 aligns across 7 bases. CDR3 length: 14 residues. Trimming removed 7 bases from V and 3 bases from J; junction bases left unmatched: 8. Germline V gene data show CDR1 as MDHEN and CDR2 as SYDVKM. CDR3 coding DNA: TGTGCCAGCACTATAGTGAGGGGGCACACTGAAGCTTTCTTT. It is translated as CASTIVRGHTEAFF. The full variable domain, rest sourced from reference TRBV28 and TRBJ1-1, is DVKVTQSSRYLVKRTGEKVFLECVQDMDHENMFWYRQDPGLGLRLIYFSYDVKMKEKGDIPEGYSVSREKKERFSLILESASTNQTSMYLCASTIVRGHTEAFFGQGTRLTVV.

The chain has TRBV10-3 and TRBJ1-2; possible D gene TRBD1, 5 bases. The CDR3 consists of 15 residues. Germline V CDR1 and CDR2: ENHRY, SYGVKD. Trimming removed 0 bases at V and 3 bases at J, with 11 bases between. The CDR3 loop is CAISESGGGDYGYTF. CDR3 coding DNA: TGTGCCATCAGTGAGTCAGGAGGAGGGGACTATGGCTACACCTTC.